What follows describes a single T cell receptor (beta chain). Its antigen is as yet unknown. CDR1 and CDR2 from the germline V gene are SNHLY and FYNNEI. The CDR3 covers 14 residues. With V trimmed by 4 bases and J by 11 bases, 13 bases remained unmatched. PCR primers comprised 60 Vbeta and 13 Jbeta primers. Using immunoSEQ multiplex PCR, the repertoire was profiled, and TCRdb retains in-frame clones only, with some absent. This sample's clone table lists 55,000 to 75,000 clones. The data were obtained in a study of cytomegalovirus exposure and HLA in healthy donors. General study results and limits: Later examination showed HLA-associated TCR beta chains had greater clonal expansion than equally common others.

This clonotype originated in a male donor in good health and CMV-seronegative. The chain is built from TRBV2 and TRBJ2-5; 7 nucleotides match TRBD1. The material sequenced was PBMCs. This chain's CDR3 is CASSVREQGPEQYF. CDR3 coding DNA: TGTGCCAGCAGTGTAAGGGAACAGGGGCCAGAGCAGTACTTC.